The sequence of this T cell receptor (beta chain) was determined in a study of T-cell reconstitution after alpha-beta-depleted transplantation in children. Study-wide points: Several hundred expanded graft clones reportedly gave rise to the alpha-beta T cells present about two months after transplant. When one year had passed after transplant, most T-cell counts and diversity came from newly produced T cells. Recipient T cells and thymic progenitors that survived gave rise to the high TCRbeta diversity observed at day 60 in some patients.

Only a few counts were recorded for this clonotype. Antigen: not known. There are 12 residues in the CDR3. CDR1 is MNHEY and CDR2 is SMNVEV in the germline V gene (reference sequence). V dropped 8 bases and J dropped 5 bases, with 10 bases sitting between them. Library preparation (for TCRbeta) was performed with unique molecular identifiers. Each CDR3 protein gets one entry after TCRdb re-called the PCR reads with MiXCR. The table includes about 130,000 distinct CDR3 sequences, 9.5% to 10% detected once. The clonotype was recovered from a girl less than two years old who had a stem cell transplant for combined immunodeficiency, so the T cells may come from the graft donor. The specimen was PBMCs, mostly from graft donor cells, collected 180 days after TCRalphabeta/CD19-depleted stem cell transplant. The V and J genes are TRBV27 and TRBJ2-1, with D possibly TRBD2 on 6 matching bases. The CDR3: CASGGLNNEQFF. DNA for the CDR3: TGTGCCAGCGGGGGACTTAACAATGAGCAGTTCTTC.